The clone carrying this T cell receptor beta chain was observed a few times. The sample comes from a study of control samples from healthy donors and cancer patients. Germline assignment: CDR1 SQVTM and CDR2 ANQGSEA. The length of the CDR3 is 18 residues. J gave up 0 bases and V 2 bases, and 7 bases lay outside the gene matches. Data came from immunoSEQ multiplex PCR; TCRdb stores just in-frame clones and leaves some out. This table holds 60,000 to 65,000 clones, around 85% found once. Sequencing was done on a sample of blood. The chain is built from TRBV29-1 and TRBJ2-6, with TRBD2 matching 10 bases. This sequence was found in a man aged 40-50 years in good health. The CDR3 reads CSVETSGTSSSGANVLTF. In nucleotides, the CDR3 is TGCAGCGTTGAAACTAGCGGGACCTCGAGCTCTGGGGCCAACGTCCTGACTTTC.